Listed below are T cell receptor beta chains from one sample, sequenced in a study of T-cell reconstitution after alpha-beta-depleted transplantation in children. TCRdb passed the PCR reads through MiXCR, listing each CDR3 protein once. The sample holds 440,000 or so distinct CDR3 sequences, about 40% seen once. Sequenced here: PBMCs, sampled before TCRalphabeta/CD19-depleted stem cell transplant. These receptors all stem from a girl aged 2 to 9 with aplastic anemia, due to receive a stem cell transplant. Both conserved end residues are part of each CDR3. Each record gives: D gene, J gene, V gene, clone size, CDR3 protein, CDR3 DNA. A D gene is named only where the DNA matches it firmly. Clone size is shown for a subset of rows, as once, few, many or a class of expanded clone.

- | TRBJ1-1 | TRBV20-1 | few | CSARPVNTEAFF | TGCAGTGCTAGACCGGTTAACACTGAAGCTTTCTTT
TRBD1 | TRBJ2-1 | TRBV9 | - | CASSPPGQGARNEQFF | TGTGCCAGCAGCCCGCCGGGACAGGGGGCTAGAAATGAGCAGTTCTTC
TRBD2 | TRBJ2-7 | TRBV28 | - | CASSTIRPRTSGSPEQYF | TGTGCCAGCAGTACTATACGCCCCCGGACTAGCGGGTCACCCGAGCAGTACTTC
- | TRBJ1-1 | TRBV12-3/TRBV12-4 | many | CASSLTGIRAEAFF | TGTGCCAGCAGTTTAACAGGGATTCGGGCTGAAGCTTTCTTT
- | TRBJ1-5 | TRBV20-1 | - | CSAREIADQPQHF | TGCAGTGCTAGAGAGATCGCGGATCAGCCCCAGCATTTT
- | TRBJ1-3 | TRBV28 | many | CAGGAGALSGNTIYF | TGTGCCGGAGGGGCAGGGGCGCTCTCTGGAAACACCATATATTTT
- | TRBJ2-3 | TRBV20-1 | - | CSASLARATTDTQYF | TGCAGTGCTAGTCTAGCGAGAGCTACCACAGATACGCAGTATTTT
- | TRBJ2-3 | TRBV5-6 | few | CASSGTERDTDTQYF | TGTGCCAGCAGCGGAACAGAGAGGGACACAGATACGCAGTATTTT
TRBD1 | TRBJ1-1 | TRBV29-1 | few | CSGLHRGTGNTEAFF | TGCAGCGGGCTGCACAGGGGGACGGGGAACACTGAAGCTTTCTTT
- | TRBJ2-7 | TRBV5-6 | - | CASSETGTLYYEQYF | TGTGCCAGCAGCGAAACCGGGACCTTGTACTACGAGCAGTACTTC
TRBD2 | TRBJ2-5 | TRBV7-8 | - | CASSPGPGGPVEETQYF | TGTGCCAGCAGTCCCGGTCCGGGGGGGCCGGTAGAGGAGACCCAGTACTTC
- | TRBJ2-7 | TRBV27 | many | CASSPTPGVSYEQYF | TGTGCCAGCAGTCCGACCCCGGGAGTCTCCTACGAGCAGTACTTC
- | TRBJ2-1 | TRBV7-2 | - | CASRTFSGSYNEQFF | TGTGCCAGCAGAACCTTTTCGGGATCCTACAATGAGCAGTTCTTC
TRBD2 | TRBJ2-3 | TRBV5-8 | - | CASSLARVAGGADTQYF | TGTGCCAGCAGCTTGGCTCGGGTAGCGGGGGGAGCAGATACGCAGTATTTT
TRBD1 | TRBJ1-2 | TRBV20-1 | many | CSASRTGRYGYTF | TGCAGTGCCTCCAGGACAGGGCGCTATGGCTACACCTTC
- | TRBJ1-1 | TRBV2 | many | CASSVSNTEAFF | TGTGCCAGCAGTGTTTCGAACACTGAAGCTTTCTTT
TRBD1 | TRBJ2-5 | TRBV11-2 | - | CASSLNFGGTGQETQYF | TGTGCCAGCAGCTTAAATTTTGGAGGGACAGGGCAAGAGACCCAGTACTTC
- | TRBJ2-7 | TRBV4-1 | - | CASSQLAQGPNYEQYF | TGCGCCAGCAGCCAACTTGCCCAGGGCCCAAACTACGAGCAGTACTTC